This entry lists 27 T cell receptor beta chains sequenced from one sample in a study of CD8 T cells in ankylosing spondylitis. TCRdb independently ran MiXCR on the 5' RACE reads; one entry per CDR3 protein. The sample yields approximately 300,000 distinct CDR3 sequences, around 21% seen once. Source material: blood, either unsorted or a sorted T cell fraction (not recorded which). These receptors all come from a female donor with ankylosing spondylitis or in good health (not recorded which).

This clonotype appeared many times. This rearrangement joins TRBV28 to TRBJ2-5; weak D call: TRBD2 (6 bases). V shed 9 bases and J shed 0 bases, with 17 bases lying between them. The germline gives CDR1 MDHEN, CDR2 SYDVKM. CDR3 length: 15 amino acids. The CDR3 loop is CASTSPGLNQETQYF. CDR3 DNA sequence: TGTGCCAGTACTTCTCCGGGACTCAACCAAGAGACCCAGTACTTC.

This clonotype has a count of ten or more. The gene calls are TRBV20-1 and TRBJ2-3; 9 bases align to TRBD2. Germline-derived CDR1 and CDR2 are DFQATT and SNEGSKA (reference sequence). CDR3 length: 14 residues. Trimming at V came to 4 bases and at J to 1 base, leaving 3 bases not matched to a gene. The CDR3 coding sequence is TGCAGTGCTACTAGACTAGCGGGCACAGATACGCAGTATTTT. As protein: CSATRLAGTDTQYF.

The rearrangement links TRBV6-1 to TRBJ2-7; TRBD1 aligns across 9 bases. The CDR3 length is 14 residues. Germline assignment: CDR1 MNHNS and CDR2 SASEGT. V trimming: 6 bases; J trimming: 5 bases; junction bases outside the gene matches: 8. CDR3 loop: CASSRDRVRNEQYF. CDR3 DNA sequence: TGTGCCAGCAGCCGGGACAGGGTCCGGAACGAGCAGTACTTC.

The chain links TRBV5-1 to TRBJ2-1, with D possibly TRBD2 on 6 matching bases. The V and J ends lost 3 bases and 10 bases respectively, with 20 bases between them. The CDR3 extends over 15 amino acids. Germline CDR1 and CDR2: SGHRS and YFSETQ. This CDR3 reads CASSWGTPLVGEQFF. The CDR3 nucleotides are TGCGCCAGCAGCTGGGGGACTCCGTTGGTTGGAGAGCAGTTCTTC.

This clonotype came up a few times. The V and J genes are TRBV7-9 and TRBJ1-2; D call uncertain. Looked up from germline, CDR1 is SEHNR and CDR2 is FQNEAQ (reference sequence). The CDR3 consists of 14 residues. V lost 1 base and J 4 bases, leaving 10 bases between the germline ends. The chain's CDR3 is CASSLDVTPYGYTF. For the CDR3, the DNA is TGTGCCAGCAGCTTAGATGTGACACCCTATGGCTACACCTTC. The whole variable domain, filled in from reference TRBV7-9 and TRBJ1-2, reads DTGVSQNPRHKITKRGQNVTFRCDPISEHNRLYWYRQTLGQGPEFLTYFQNEAQLEKSRLLSDRFSAERPKGSFSTLEIQRTEQGDSAMYLCASSLDVTPYGYTFGSGTRLTVV.

The chain employs TRBV6-1 and TRBJ2-3, with TRBD1 matching 11 bases. CDR3 length: 16 amino acids. Germline-derived CDR1 and CDR2 are MNHNS and SASEGT. V dropped 0 bases and J dropped 4; count of bases not matched to a gene: 3. CDR3 amino acids: CASSEATGQGADTQYF. The CDR3 coding sequence is TGTGCCAGCAGTGAAGCGACGGGACAGGGGGCAGATACGCAGTATTTT.

The J gene is TRBJ2-3, the V gene TRBV5-4; TRBD2 aligns across 8 bases. Germline CDR1 reads SGHNT; CDR2 reads YYREEE (reference sequence). J was trimmed by 4 bases and V by 3 bases; bases with no gene match: 7. The CDR3 is 15 amino acids. The CDR3 bases are TGTGCCAGCAGCTATAAGCGGGAGTTATCAGATACGCAGTATTTT. Its translation: CASSYKRELSDTQYF.

The chain recombines TRBV10-1 with TRBJ2-7; TRBD2 matches 10 bases. Trimming removed 6 bases from V and 5 bases from J; junction bases left unmatched: 10. The germline V gene has CDR1 WNHNN and CDR2 SYGVQD (reference sequence). This CDR3 has 15 amino acids. CDR3 sequence: CASRAPGTSEHEQYF. Here the CDR3 DNA reads TGCGCCAGCAGGGCACCAGGGACTAGCGAACACGAGCAGTACTTC.

The chain carries TRBV7-2 and TRBJ2-3; D possibly corresponds to TRBD1 (5 bases). Trimming took off 5 bases at V and 4 bases at J, with 16 bases between the two ends. The CDR3 is made up of 15 amino acids. Germline V gene sequence: CDR1 SGHTA, CDR2 FQGNSA. CDR3 in amino acids: CASSRNRQTSDTQYF. In DNA, the CDR3 is TGTGCCAGCAGCCGAAACAGACAGACATCAGATACGCAGTATTTT.

This clonotype was counted between two and nine times. The gene calls are TRBV2 and TRBJ2-3; 12 bases fit TRBD2. The CDR3 covers 13 residues. Germline CDR1 is SNHLY and CDR2 is FYNNEI. Trimming cost V 8 bases and J 4 bases; bases outside gene matches: 1. CDR3 nucleotide sequence: TGTGCCAGCGGACTAGCGGGACCAGATACGCAGTATTTT. This encodes CASGLAGPDTQYF.

This clonotype was detected a few times. This chain joins TRBV27 and TRBJ2-7; D may be TRBD1 or TRBD2 (5 bases each). V gave up 3 bases and J gave up 8 bases, with 11 bases separating them. The CDR3 runs to 12 residues. Germline lookup yields CDR1 MNHEY and CDR2 SMNVEV (reference sequence). The CDR3 is CASSLSGTKQYF. In DNA form, the CDR3 reads TGTGCCAGCAGTTTGTCTGGGACCAAGCAGTACTTC.

This chain uses TRBV10-3 with TRBJ1-1, with 8 nucleotides matching TRBD1. Per the germline V gene, CDR1 is ENHRY and CDR2 is SYGVKD. This CDR3 is 12 amino acids long. The V gene end was trimmed by 10 bases and the J gene end by 3 bases; junction bases not matched to a gene: 4. The CDR3 bases are TGTGCCACACAGGGGGGAGACACTGAAGCTTTCTTT. It specifies CATQGGDTEAFF.

The CDR3 sequence is CASSYPGRLVNSNQPQHF. CDR3 nucleotides: TGTGCCAGCAGTTACCCGGGACGGCTTGTGAATAGCAATCAGCCCCAGCATTTT. V gene TRBV6-6 combines with J gene TRBJ1-5; TRBD1 might be the D (5 bases). V gave up 2 bases and J gave up 0 bases, with 17 bases separating them. Germline V lookup: CDR1 MNHNY, CDR2 SVGAGI (reference sequence). This CDR3 spans 18 amino acids.

Only a few counts were recorded for this clonotype. This rearrangement joins TRBV7-9 to TRBJ2-2; D unresolved. The germline V and J ends were trimmed by 5 bases and 9 bases, with 7 bases remaining between them. The germline CDR1 and CDR2 sequences are SEHNR and FQNEAQ (reference sequence). This CDR3 contains 11 residues. The DNA for the CDR3 is TGTGCCAGCAGCCCCGCCCGGGAGCTGTTTTTT. Translation gives CASSPARELFF. The full variable domain, with the rest looked up from reference TRBV7-9 and TRBJ2-2, is DTGVSQNPRHKITKRGQNVTFRCDPISEHNRLYWYRQTLGQGPEFLTYFQNEAQLEKSRLLSDRFSAERPKGSFSTLEIQRTEQGDSAMYLCASSPARELFFGEGSRLTVL.

The chain links TRBV6-5 to TRBJ2-1; 7 positions agree with TRBD2. The CDR3 loop spans 16 amino acids. After removal of 5 bases from V and 0 bases from J, the junction contained 7 bases not matched to a gene. CDR1 and CDR2 from the germline V gene are MNHEY and SVGAGI. The chain's CDR3 is CASSTSSGASYNEQFF. The CDR3 region has the DNA TGTGCCAGCAGTACCTCGAGCGGGGCCTCCTACAATGAGCAGTTCTTC.

The J gene is TRBJ2-7, the V gene TRBV29-1, with 9 bases lining up with TRBD2. CDR1 and CDR2 from the germline V gene are SQVTM and ANQGSEA. J gave up 7 bases and V 4 bases, and 14 bases lay outside the gene matches. The CDR3 spans 15 residues. The DNA of the CDR3 is TGCAGCGTTGGGGTGGGGAGCGGGGGGCTCCGGGAGCAGTACTTC. Amino acids: CSVGVGSGGLREQYF.

The chain recombines TRBV2 with TRBJ2-3, with D uncertain. Germline V gives CDR1 SNHLY, CDR2 FYNNEI. Trimming cost V 8 bases and J 5 bases, with 17 bases left between them. CDR3 size: 14 residues. CDR3 residues: CASHVDHLGDTQYF. Here the CDR3 DNA reads TGTGCCAGCCATGTAGACCACCTAGGAGATACGCAGTATTTT.

V gene TRBV20-1 combines with J gene TRBJ2-1; 7 bases align to TRBD2. The germline gives CDR1 DFQATT, CDR2 SNEGSKA (reference sequence). The trim removed 3 bases at V and 2 bases at J, leaving 7 bases unmatched. The CDR3 is 15 residues long. The CDR3 loop reads CSAREGGRAYNEQFF. In DNA, the CDR3 is TGCAGTGCTAGGGAGGGCGGGAGAGCCTACAATGAGCAGTTCTTC.

The V and J genes are TRBV7-9 and TRBJ2-1, with TRBD2 matching 12 bases. The germline V gene has CDR1 SEHNR and CDR2 FQNEAQ (reference sequence). V shed 3 bases and J 4 bases; nucleotides not matched to a gene: 4. This CDR3 contains 16 residues. CDR3 sequence: CASSLASGRVYNEQFF. The CDR3 bases are TGTGCCAGCAGCTTGGCTAGCGGGAGGGTATACAATGAGCAGTTCTTC.

This clonotype turned up a few times. The chain couples TRBV10-2 to TRBJ1-6, with D unclear. The germline V and J ends were trimmed by 0 bases and 9 bases, with 9 bases remaining between them. CDR3 length equals 14 residues. Germline V gene sequence: CDR1 WSHSY, CDR2 SAAADI. DNA of the CDR3: TGCGCCAGCAGTGAGTCTACAGATGGTTCACCCCTCCACTTT. Translated: CASSESTDGSPLHF.

This clonotype was seen a handful of times. The chain couples TRBV12-3 or TRBV12-4 to TRBJ2-3; 7 positions match TRBD2. Trimming at V came to 6 bases and at J to 5 bases, leaving 11 bases not matched to a gene. The CDR3 loop spans 15 amino acids. The CDR3 nucleotides are TGTGCCAGCAGGCCCGGACTAGAGGGTTTAGATACGCAGTATTTT. Protein: CASRPGLEGLDTQYF.

The chain couples TRBV20-1 to TRBJ2-3; D may correspond to TRBD1 or TRBD2 (6 bases each). Germline V gives CDR1 DFQATT, CDR2 SNEGSKA (reference sequence). With 0 bases removed from V and 9 bases from J, the gap between germline ends came to 10 bases. The CDR3 has 12 residues. As DNA, the CDR3 is TGCAGTGCTAGAGATCGAGGGGGGACGCAGTATTTT. Protein product: CSARDRGGTQYF.

This clonotype was observed a handful of times. This chain joins TRBV30 and TRBJ2-6; unclear D gene. V lost 4 bases and J lost 0, with 1 base in between. From germline, CDR1 is GTSNPN and CDR2 SVGIG (reference sequence). This CDR3 spans 12 amino acids. The CDR3 region has the DNA TGTGCCTGGACCTCTGGGGCCAACGTCCTGACTTTC. Encoded protein: CAWTSGANVLTF.

The J gene is TRBJ2-7, the V gene TRBV11-2, with 14 positions matching TRBD2. The germline gives CDR1 SGHAT, CDR2 FQNNGV. This CDR3 region has 18 residues. V lost 5 bases and J lost 4; bases outside the gene matches: 13. This CDR3 is CASSRVGGLAGVRYEQYF. Written as DNA, the CDR3 is TGTGCCAGCAGCCGGGTAGGGGGACTAGCGGGAGTTAGATACGAGCAGTACTTC.

This clonotype has a count of ten or more. The chain uses TRBV24-1 and TRBJ2-2, with a weak D call TRBD2 (5 bases). CDR3 length: 14 residues. Germline V gene lookup returns CDR1 KGHDR and CDR2 SFDVKD. V lost 2 bases, J lost 4 bases, and 7 bases lay in between. Here the CDR3 DNA reads TGTGCCACCAGTGATTCCACTAGCACCGGGGAGCTGTTTTTT. It translates to CATSDSTSTGELFF.

The V and J genes are TRBV27 and TRBJ1-2; perhaps TRBD1 as D (6 bases). This CDR3 has 15 residues. The V gene's germline CDR1 is MNHEY and CDR2 SMNVEV (reference sequence). V lost 0 bases and J 7 bases, leaving 15 bases between the germline ends. The CDR3 sequence: CASSLSQKGQAGYTF. The CDR3 nucleotides read TGTGCCAGCAGTTTATCGCAGAAGGGACAAGCTGGCTACACCTTC.

This clonotype was counted between two and nine times. The chain employs TRBV12-3 or TRBV12-4 and TRBJ2-1; TRBD2 matches at 8 bases. The CDR3 contains 12 residues. J lost 10 bases, V lost 6 bases, and 5 bases had no gene match. The CDR3 region has the DNA TGTGCCAGCAGCCGGACTAGCAGGGAGCAGTTCTTC. It codes for CASSRTSREQFF.